This T cell receptor beta chain stems from a study of shared clonotypes between healthy human individuals. This CDR3 is built from 13 residues. The germline gives CDR1 SGDLS, CDR2 YYNGEE. With 0 bases removed from V and 8 bases from J, the gap between germline ends came to 9 bases. Using immunoSEQ multiplex PCR, the repertoire was profiled, and TCRdb retains in-frame clones only, with some absent. The table has over a million clones, about four fifths seen once; the top ten hold around 0.61%. This TCR derives from a man aged 18 to 29 in good health. Some clones in this sample may be carry-over from other donors' samples. The chain links TRBV9 to TRBJ1-5, with D unclear. The specimen was memory CD4+ T cells from PBMCs. The subset was: CD45RA-negative fraction. The CDR3 loop is CASSVVTGKPQHF. CDR3 nucleotide sequence: TGTGCCAGCAGCGTAGTAACCGGTAAGCCCCAGCATTTT.